The 10 T cell receptor delta chains given below trace back to one sample, sequenced in a study of gamma-delta T cells after stem cell transplantation. TCRdb re-called the RT-PCR reads through CATT. The sample comprises 3,000 to 4,000 delta-chain clones, around 15% of which are singletons, and around 13% rests with the top ten. Sequencing input: gamma-delta T cells. The receptors shown here come from a human donor. It is not recorded whose cells these are; they may come from a transplant donor.

This clone has a handful of counts. An end of the junction differs from the germline gene, which may be a read error. Other DNA sequences in this sample translate to the same CDR3. This chain links TRDV2 with TRDJ1; 10 nucleotides agree with TRDD3. The CDR3 is made up of 16 amino acids. Germline V gene data show CDR1 as GEAIGNYY and CDR2 as EKD. The CDR3 DNA reads TGCGCCTGTGATCACGTACTGGGGGATTATACCGATAAACTCATCTTT. This encodes CACDHVLGDYTDKLIF.

This clone occurred a few times. V gene TRDV2 combines with J gene TRDJ1, with 13 bases lining up with TRDD3. The CDR3 contains 18 residues. V lost 0 bases to trimming and J lost 2 bases; unmatched junction nucleotides: 8. Germline CDR1 reads GEAIGNYY; CDR2 reads EKD. In DNA form, the CDR3 reads TGTGCCTGTGACACCGTACTGGGGGATACGCGAAAAACCGATAAACTCATCTTT. Its protein product is CACDTVLGDTRKTDKLIF.

Note on this clone: This may come from a read error, since a much larger clone is one base off. V gene TRDV2 combines with J gene TRDJ1; 8 nucleotides line up with TRDD3. V was pared by 3 bases and J by 4 bases, with 3 bases of the junction left unmatched. The CDR3 extends over 13 amino acids. Germline-derived CDR1 and CDR2 are GEAIGNYY and EKD. The chain's CDR3 is CACDWLGDDKLIF. The CDR3 coding sequence is TGTGCCTGTGACTGGCTGGGGGACGATAAACTCATCTTT.

The chain combines TRDV2 with TRDJ1; D is possibly TRDD3 (6 bases). Germline-derived CDR1 and CDR2 are GEAIGNYY and EKD. The CDR3 consists of 20 residues. Trimming shortened V by 1 base and J by 0 bases, and 26 bases separated the two germline ends. The CDR3 here is CACDTLSSTVGYSYTDKLIF. The CDR3 nucleotides read TGTGCCTGTGACACGCTCTCTTCTACTGTGGGATATAGTTACACCGATAAACTCATCTTT.

This clone came up a few times. Since a much larger clone is just one base distant, this may be a read error. The chain joins TRDV2 to TRDJ1, with 13 bases identical to TRDD3. Germline lookup yields CDR1 GEAIGNYY and CDR2 EKD. This CDR3 spans 20 amino acids. With 1 base clipped from V and 0 bases from J, the junction kept 13 bases outside the gene matches. This CDR3 reads CACDTVKLGDTSLYTDKLIF. The CDR3 DNA reads as TGTGCCTGTGACACAGTCAAACTGGGGGATACGTCTCTTTACACCGATAAACTCATCTTT.

This clone rates as medium-sized. This rearrangement joins TRDV2 to TRDJ1; TRDD3 agrees at 9 bases. The CDR3 extends over 17 amino acids. Germline V gene lookup returns CDR1 GEAIGNYY and CDR2 EKD. Trimming removed 3 bases from V and 0 bases from J; junction bases left unmatched: 10. The CDR3 sequence is CACDFLTGGPHTDKLIF. CDR3 coding DNA: TGTGCCTGTGACTTCCTAACTGGGGGACCACACACCGATAAACTCATCTTT.

About this clone: One junction end does not reproduce the germline sequence, and a read error may be involved. V and J are TRDV2 and TRDJ1; TRDD3 matches at 10 bases. The CDR3 consists of 17 residues. CDR1 and CDR2 (germline): GEAIGNYY, EKD. The CDR3 here is CACDTLGTGGSADKLIF. The CDR3 DNA reads as TGTGCCTGTGACACCCTGGGAACTGGGGGATCGGCCGATAAACTCATCTTC.

In its sample, this clone ranks as large. V gene TRDV2 combines with J gene TRDJ3; D gene unclear. CDR1 GEAIGNYY and CDR2 EKD come from the germline V gene. Trimming shortened V by 3 bases and J by 0 bases, and 14 bases separated the two germline ends. CDR3 length equals 18 residues. CDR3 DNA sequence: TGTGCCTGTGACGCAATCGGTGACAGCTCCTGGGACACCCGACAGATGTTTTTC. The encoded protein is CACDAIGDSSWDTRQMFF.

By share, this clone counts as medium-sized (0.01 to 0.1%). The rearrangement uses TRDV2 and TRDJ1; 12 bases are shared with TRDD3. J was trimmed by 7 bases and V by 3 bases; bases with no gene match: 14. CDR1 and CDR2 from the germline V gene are GEAIGNYY and EKD. This CDR3 has 17 amino acids. In DNA, the CDR3 is TGTGCCTGTGACGCCCCCTTCCTACTGGGGGATACCTCTAAACTCATCTTT. Protein product: CACDAPFLLGDTSKLIF.

This clone has more than one count but fewer than ten. The V call is TRDV2, the J call TRDJ1, with TRDD3 matching over 7 bases. The germline V gene encodes CDR1 GEAIGNYY and CDR2 EKD. This CDR3 has 17 amino acids. V lost 3 bases to trimming and J lost 0 bases; unmatched junction nucleotides: 12. Here the CDR3 reads CACDRLKAGGYTDKLIF. The CDR3 DNA reads as TGTGCCTGTGACCGTCTTAAGGCTGGGGGTTACACCGATAAACTCATCTTT.